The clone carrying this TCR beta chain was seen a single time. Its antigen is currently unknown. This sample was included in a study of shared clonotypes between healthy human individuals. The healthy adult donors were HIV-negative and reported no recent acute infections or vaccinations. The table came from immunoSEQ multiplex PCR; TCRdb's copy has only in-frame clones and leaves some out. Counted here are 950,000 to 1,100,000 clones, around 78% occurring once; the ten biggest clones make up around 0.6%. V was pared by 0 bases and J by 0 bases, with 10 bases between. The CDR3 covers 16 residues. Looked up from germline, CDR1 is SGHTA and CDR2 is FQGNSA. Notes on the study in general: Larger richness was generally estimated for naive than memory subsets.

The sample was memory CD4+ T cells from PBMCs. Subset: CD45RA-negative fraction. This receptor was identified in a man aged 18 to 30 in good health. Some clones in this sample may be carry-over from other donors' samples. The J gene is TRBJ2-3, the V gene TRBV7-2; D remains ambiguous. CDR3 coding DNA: TGTGCCAGCAGCTTAGCCTGGGTCCCTAGCACAGATACGCAGTATTTT. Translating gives CASSLAWVPSTDTQYF.